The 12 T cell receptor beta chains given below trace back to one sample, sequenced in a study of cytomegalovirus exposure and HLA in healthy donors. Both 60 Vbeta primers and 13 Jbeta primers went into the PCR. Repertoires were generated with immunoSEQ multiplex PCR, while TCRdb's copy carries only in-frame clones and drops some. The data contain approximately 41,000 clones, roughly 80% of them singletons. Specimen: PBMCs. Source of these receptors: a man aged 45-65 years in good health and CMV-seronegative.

CDR3 in amino acids: CASSEGQGVGSPLHF. The DNA of the CDR3 is TGTGCCAGCAGTGAGGGTCAGGGGGTCGGCTCACCCCTCCACTTT. The chain employs TRBV2 and TRBJ1-6, with TRBD1 identical over 7 bases. The V gene end was trimmed by 3 bases and the J gene end by 10 bases; junction bases not matched to a gene: 9. Germline values: CDR1 SNHLY, CDR2 FYNNEI. There are 15 residues in the CDR3.

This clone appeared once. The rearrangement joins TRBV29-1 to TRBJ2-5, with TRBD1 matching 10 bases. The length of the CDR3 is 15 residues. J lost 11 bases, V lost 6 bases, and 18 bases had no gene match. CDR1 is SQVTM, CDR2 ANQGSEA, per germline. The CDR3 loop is CSVVNGDRGRGEQYF. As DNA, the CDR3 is TGCAGCGTCGTTAACGGAGACAGGGGGCGAGGAGAGCAGTACTTC.

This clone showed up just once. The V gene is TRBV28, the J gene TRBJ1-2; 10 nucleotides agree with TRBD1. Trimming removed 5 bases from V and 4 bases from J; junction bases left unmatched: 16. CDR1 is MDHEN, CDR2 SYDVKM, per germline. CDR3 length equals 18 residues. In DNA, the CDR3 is TGTGCCAGCAGTCTTACCGGGACAGGGGATCTCCTCCTCTATGGCTACACCTTC. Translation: CASSLTGTGDLLLYGYTF.

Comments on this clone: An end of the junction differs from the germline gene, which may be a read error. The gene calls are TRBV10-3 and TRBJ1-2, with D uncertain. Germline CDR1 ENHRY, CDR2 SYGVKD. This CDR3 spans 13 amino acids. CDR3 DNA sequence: TGTGCCATCAGTGAGCGGCAGGACTACGGCTACACCTTC. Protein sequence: CAISERQDYGYTF.

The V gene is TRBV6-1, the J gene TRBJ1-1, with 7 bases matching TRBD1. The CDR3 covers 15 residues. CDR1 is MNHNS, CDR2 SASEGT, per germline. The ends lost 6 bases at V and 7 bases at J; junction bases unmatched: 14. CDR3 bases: TGTGCCAGCAGGACGGAAGGAGGGGGCAAGAATGAAGCTTTCTTT. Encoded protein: CASRTEGGGKNEAFF.

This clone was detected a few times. CDR3: CASTPGRTGELFF. The CDR3, as DNA: TGCGCCAGCACCCCAGGGCGTACCGGGGAGCTGTTTTTT. This chain uses TRBV4-3 with TRBJ2-2; TRBD1 might be the D (5 bases). The CDR3 sequence is 13 residues long. Germline-derived CDR1 and CDR2 are LGHNA and YSLEER. The V end lost 7 bases, the J end lost 5 bases, and 11 bases lay between the germline ends.

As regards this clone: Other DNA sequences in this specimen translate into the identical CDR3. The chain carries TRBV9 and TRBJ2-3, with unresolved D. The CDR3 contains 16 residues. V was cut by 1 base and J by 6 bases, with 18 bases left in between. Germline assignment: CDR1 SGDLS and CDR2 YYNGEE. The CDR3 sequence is CASSVRGSAPTDTQYF. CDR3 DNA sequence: TGTGCCAGCAGCGTACGAGGATCGGCCCCCACGGATACGCAGTATTTT.

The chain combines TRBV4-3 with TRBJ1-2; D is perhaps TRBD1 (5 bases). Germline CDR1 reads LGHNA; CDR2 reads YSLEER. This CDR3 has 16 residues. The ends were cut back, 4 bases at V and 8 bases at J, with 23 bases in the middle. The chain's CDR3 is CASSRTTLRGGLGYTF. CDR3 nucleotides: TGCGCCAGCAGCCGGACTACTCTCCGGGGGGGGTTAGGCTACACCTTC.

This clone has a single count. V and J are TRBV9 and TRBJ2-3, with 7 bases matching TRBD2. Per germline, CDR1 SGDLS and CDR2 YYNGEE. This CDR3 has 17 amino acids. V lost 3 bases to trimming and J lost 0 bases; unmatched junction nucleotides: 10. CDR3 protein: CASSGTGLADSTDTQYF. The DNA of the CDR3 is TGTGCCAGCAGCGGTACGGGGCTAGCGGATAGCACAGATACGCAGTATTTT. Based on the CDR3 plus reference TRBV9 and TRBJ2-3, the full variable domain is DSGVTQTPKHLITATGQRVTLRCSPRSGDLSVYWYQQSLDQGLQFLIQYYNGEERAKGNILERFSAQQFPDLHSELNLSSLELGDSALYFCASSGTGLADSTDTQYFGPGTRLTVL.

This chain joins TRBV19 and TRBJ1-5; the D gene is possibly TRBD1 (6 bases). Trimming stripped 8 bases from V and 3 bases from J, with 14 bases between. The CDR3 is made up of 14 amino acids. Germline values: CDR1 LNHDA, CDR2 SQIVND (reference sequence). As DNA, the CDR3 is TGTGCCAGTCATGGCAGGGGATTCAATCAGCCCCAGCATTTT. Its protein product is CASHGRGFNQPQHF.

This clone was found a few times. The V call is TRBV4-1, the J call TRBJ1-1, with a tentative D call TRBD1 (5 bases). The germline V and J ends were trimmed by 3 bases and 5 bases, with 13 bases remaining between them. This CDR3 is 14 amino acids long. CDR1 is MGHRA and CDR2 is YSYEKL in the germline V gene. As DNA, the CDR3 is TGCGCCAGCAGCCAGAGGACGGAGGGGACTGAAGCTTTCTTT. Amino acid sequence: CASSQRTEGTEAFF.

CDR3 sequence (DNA): TGTGCCAGCAGAGCTACAGGGGGAAGCAATGAGCAGTTCTTC. Translation gives CASRATGGSNEQFF. The V gene is TRBV7-2, the J gene TRBJ2-1; 8 positions match TRBD1. J was trimmed by 6 bases and V by 6 bases; bases with no gene match: 7. Per the germline V gene, CDR1 is SGHTA and CDR2 is FQGNSA. This CDR3 spans 14 amino acids.